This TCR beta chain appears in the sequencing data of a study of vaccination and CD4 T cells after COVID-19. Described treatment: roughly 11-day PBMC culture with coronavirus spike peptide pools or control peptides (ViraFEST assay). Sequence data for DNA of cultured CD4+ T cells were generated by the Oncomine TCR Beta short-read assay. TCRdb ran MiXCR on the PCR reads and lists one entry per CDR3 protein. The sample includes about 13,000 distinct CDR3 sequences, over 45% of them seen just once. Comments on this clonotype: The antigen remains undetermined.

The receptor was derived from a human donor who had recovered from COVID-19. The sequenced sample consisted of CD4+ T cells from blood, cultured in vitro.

The CDR3 bases are TGTGCCATCACGGCGGGAGGGACCAGAGATACGCAGTATTTT. The encoded protein is CAITAGGTRDTQYF. V usage is TRBV10-3 and J usage is TRBJ2-3, with 9 bases lining up with TRBD2. V trimming: 7 bases; J trimming: 5 bases; junction bases outside the gene matches: 7. Germline V gene lookup returns CDR1 ENHRY and CDR2 SYGVKD. This CDR3 is 14 amino acids long.